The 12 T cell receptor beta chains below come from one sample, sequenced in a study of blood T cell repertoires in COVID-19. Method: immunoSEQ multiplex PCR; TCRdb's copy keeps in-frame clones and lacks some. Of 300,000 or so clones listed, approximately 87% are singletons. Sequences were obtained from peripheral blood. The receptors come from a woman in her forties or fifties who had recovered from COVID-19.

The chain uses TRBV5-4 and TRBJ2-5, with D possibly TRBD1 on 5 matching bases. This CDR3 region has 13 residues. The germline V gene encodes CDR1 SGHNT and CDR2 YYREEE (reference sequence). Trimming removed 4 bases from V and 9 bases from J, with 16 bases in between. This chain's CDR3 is CASSRIQATAQYF. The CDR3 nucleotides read TGTGCCAGCAGCCGTATACAGGCGACGGCCCAGTACTTC.

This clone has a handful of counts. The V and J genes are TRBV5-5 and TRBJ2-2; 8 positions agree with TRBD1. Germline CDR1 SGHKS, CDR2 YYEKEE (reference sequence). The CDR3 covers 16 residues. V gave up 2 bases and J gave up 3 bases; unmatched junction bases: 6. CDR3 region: CASSFLRGPDTGELFF. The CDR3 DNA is TGTGCCAGCAGCTTTCTCAGGGGGCCGGACACCGGGGAGCTGTTTTTT.

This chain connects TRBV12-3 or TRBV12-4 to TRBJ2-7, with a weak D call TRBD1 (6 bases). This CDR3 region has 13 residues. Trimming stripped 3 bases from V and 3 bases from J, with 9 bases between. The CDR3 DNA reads TGTGCCAGCAGTTTCGAACAGGGCTACGAGCAGTACTTC. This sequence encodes CASSFEQGYEQYF.

The CDR3 here is CASSISREGKLFF. DNA of the CDR3: TGTGCCAGCAGTATCTCGCGGGAAGGAAAACTGTTTTTT. This chain joins TRBV6-2 or TRBV6-3 and TRBJ1-4, with D hard to call. Trimming pared 5 bases from V and 10 bases from J, leaving 14 bases between. In germline, CDR1 is MNHEY, CDR2 SVGEGT. This CDR3 is built from 13 residues.

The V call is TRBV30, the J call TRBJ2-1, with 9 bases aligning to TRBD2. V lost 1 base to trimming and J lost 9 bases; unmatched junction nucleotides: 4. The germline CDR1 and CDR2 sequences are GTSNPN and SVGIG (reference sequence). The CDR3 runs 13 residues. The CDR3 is CAWSGGRVTEQFF. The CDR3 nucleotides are TGTGCCTGGAGTGGCGGGAGGGTCACTGAGCAGTTCTTC.

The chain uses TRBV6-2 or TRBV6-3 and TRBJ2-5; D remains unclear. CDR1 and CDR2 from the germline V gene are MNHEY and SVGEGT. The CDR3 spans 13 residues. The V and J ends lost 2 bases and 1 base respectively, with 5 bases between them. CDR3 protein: CASSYGGQETQYF. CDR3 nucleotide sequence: TGTGCCAGCAGTTACGGCGGCCAAGAGACCCAGTACTTC.

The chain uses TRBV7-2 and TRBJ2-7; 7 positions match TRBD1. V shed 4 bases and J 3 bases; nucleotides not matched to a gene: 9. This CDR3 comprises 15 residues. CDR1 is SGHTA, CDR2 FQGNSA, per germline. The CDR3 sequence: CASSWKGTENYEQYF. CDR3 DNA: TGTGCCAGCAGCTGGAAAGGGACAGAGAACTACGAGCAGTACTTC.

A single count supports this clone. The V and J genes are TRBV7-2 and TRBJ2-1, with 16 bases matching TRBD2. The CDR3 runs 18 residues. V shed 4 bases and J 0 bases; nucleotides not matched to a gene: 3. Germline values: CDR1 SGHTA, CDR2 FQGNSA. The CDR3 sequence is CASSSGLAGGSSYNEQFF. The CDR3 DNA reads TGTGCCAGCAGCTCGGGACTAGCGGGAGGGAGCTCCTACAATGAGCAGTTCTTC.

The CDR3 here is CAINNGQGISGYTF. In DNA form, the CDR3 reads TGTGCCATCAACAACGGACAGGGAATAAGTGGCTACACCTTC. The chain employs TRBV10-3 and TRBJ1-2, with 8 bases identical to TRBD1. V lost 7 bases and J lost 7; bases outside the gene matches: 11. CDR1 is ENHRY and CDR2 is SYGVKD in the germline V gene. There are 14 residues in the CDR3.

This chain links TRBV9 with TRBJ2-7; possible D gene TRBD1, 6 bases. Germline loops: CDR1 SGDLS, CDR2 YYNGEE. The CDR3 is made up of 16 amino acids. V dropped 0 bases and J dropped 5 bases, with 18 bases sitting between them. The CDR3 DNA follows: TGTGCCAGCAGCGTAGGCGTTGGCAGGGGCTTCGACGAGCAGTACTTC. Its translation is CASSVGVGRGFDEQYF.

Here the CDR3 DNA reads TGTGCCAGCAGCCAAGATGAGCGAAACAGGGGGCCAGGGGCCAACGTCCTGACTTTC. It translates to CASSQDERNRGPGANVLTF. The chain has TRBV3-1 (or the pseudogene TRBV3-2) and TRBJ2-6; 9 positions agree with TRBD1. Germline V gives CDR1 LGHDT, CDR2 YNNKEL (reference sequence). Trimming cost V 0 bases and J 4 bases; bases outside gene matches: 10. The CDR3 runs 19 residues.

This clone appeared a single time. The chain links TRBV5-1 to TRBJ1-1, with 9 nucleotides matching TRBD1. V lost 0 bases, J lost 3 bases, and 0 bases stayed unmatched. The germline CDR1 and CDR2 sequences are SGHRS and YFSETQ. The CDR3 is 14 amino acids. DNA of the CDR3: TGCGCCAGCAGCTTGGACAGGGGGCACACTGAAGCTTTCTTT. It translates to CASSLDRGHTEAFF.